The 29 T cell receptor beta chains listed next were all sequenced from one sample in a study of CD4 T cells in relation to SARS-CoV-2 and coronaviruses. Antigens for these TCRs are unknown. Assay: immunoSEQ multiplex PCR; the TCRdb copy retains only in-frame clones and omits some. The repertoire consists of about 40,000 clones, with around 77% occurring once and the leading ten covering roughly 20%. The sample consisted of memory CD4+ T cells from PBMCs, cultured in vitro. Every receptor here comes from an adult with COVID-19.

The rearrangement joins TRBV4-2 to TRBJ1-6; the D gene is possibly TRBD1 (5 bases). Trimming cost V 1 base and J 0 bases, with 19 bases left between them. This CDR3 region has 20 residues. Germline V lookup: CDR1 LGHNA, CDR2 YNFKEQ. In DNA, the CDR3 is TGTGCCAGCAGCCAAGCGTCGGACACCCTGGGAGGCTCCTATAATTCACCCCTCCACTTT. Translation: CASSQASDTLGGSYNSPLHF.

V is TRBV24-1 and J is TRBJ2-3; either TRBD1 or TRBD2 may fit D (5 bases each). CDR1 and CDR2 from the germline V gene are KGHDR and SFDVKD. CDR3 size: 13 residues. Trimming left V 7 bases short and J 6 bases short, with 13 bases between. CDR3 bases: TGTGCCACCAGCGAGGGGACGGTGGATACGCAGTATTTT. It specifies CATSEGTVDTQYF.

The chain uses TRBV28 and TRBJ1-6; TRBD1 is a possible D gene (6 bases). The germline CDR1 and CDR2 sequences are MDHEN and SYDVKM. V lost 3 bases and J lost 10, with 22 bases in between. The CDR3 has 17 residues. The CDR3 nucleotides are TGTGCCAGCAGTTTCAAGCTTTACAGGGTCGGTAAATCACCCCTCCACTTT. This sequence encodes CASSFKLYRVGKSPLHF.

This chain joins TRBV11-2 and TRBJ2-7; D perhaps matches TRBD2 (6 bases). The V and J ends lost 5 bases and 6 bases respectively, with 23 bases between them. The CDR3 covers 16 residues. The germline CDR1 and CDR2 sequences are SGHAT and FQNNGV. In nucleotides, the CDR3 is TGTGCCAGCAGCCCGCTTTTTTCGGGCGGGATAGTCGAGCAGTACTTC. This codes for CASSPLFSGGIVEQYF.

This clone was detected once. This sequence joins TRBV5-4 and TRBJ1-1; D call uncertain. The CDR3 has 14 residues. V lost 0 bases, J lost 1 base, and 7 bases lay in between. Germline CDR1 is SGHNT and CDR2 is YYREEE (reference sequence). DNA of the CDR3: TGTGCCAGCAGCTTGGAGTCGGGGAACACTGAAGCTTTCTTT. It is translated as CASSLESGNTEAFF. Complete variable domain (other parts from reference TRBV5-4 and TRBJ1-1): ETGVTQSPTHLIKTRGQQVTLRCSSQSGHNTVSWYQQALGQGPQFIFQYYREEENGRGNFPPRFSGLQFPNYSSELNVNALELDDSALYLCASSLESGNTEAFFGQGTRLTVV.

The chain has TRBV5-1 and TRBJ2-3; D remains ambiguous. Between the trimmed V and J ends, which lost 4 bases and 5 bases, there was a span of 5 bases. Germline CDR1 reads SGHRS; CDR2 reads YFSETQ. This CDR3 is 11 amino acids long. The CDR3 is CASSKLDTQYF. The CDR3 DNA reads as TGCGCCAGCAGCAAGTTAGATACGCAGTATTTT. The full variable domain, rest sourced from reference TRBV5-1 and TRBJ2-3, is KAGVTQTPRYLIKTRGQQVTLSCSPISGHRSVSWYQQTPGQGLQFLFEYFSETQRNKGNFPGRFSGRQFSNSRSEMNVSTLELGDSALYLCASSKLDTQYFGPGTRLTVL.

This chain connects TRBV18 to TRBJ2-2, with D perhaps matching TRBD1 (5 bases). V lost 6 bases to trimming and J lost 4 bases, with 24 bases between them. The CDR3 contains 18 residues. Germline CDR1 reads KGHSH; CDR2 reads LQKENI. The CDR3 loop reads CASSLSPPSGSGTGELFF. The CDR3 bases are TGTGCCAGCTCTCTTTCCCCTCCATCAGGGTCGGGCACCGGGGAGCTGTTTTTT.

The chain combines TRBV19 with TRBJ2-1; D is possibly TRBD1 (6 bases). Deletions cut 10 bases from V and 8 bases from J, with 21 bases between. The CDR3 length is 14 residues. Germline V gene sequence: CDR1 LNHDA, CDR2 SQIVND (reference sequence). CDR3 sequence reads: CATEGVYGSYEQFF. The CDR3 DNA reads as TGTGCCACCGAGGGGGTCTACGGTTCCTATGAGCAGTTCTTC.

This chain joins TRBV5-4 and TRBJ2-1; TRBD2 agrees at 9 bases. The V segment lost 0 bases and the J segment 2 bases; nucleotides outside the gene matches: 9. The CDR3 contains 18 residues. Germline V gives CDR1 SGHNT, CDR2 YYREEE (reference sequence). Here the CDR3 DNA reads TGTGCCAGCAGCTTGGGGCCTAGCGGGATAGTAGCCTACAATGAGCAGTTCTTC. This translates into CASSLGPSGIVAYNEQFF. Full variable domain (outside the CDR3, taken from reference TRBV5-4 and TRBJ2-1): ETGVTQSPTHLIKTRGQQVTLRCSSQSGHNTVSWYQQALGQGPQFIFQYYREEENGRGNFPPRFSGLQFPNYSSELNVNALELDDSALYLCASSLGPSGIVAYNEQFFGPGTRLTVL.

This sequence joins TRBV28 and TRBJ1-2; D is uncertain. The CDR3 is 13 amino acids. The V gene's germline CDR1 is MDHEN and CDR2 SYDVKM. Trimming took 2 bases from V and 4 from J, leaving 8 bases between them. CDR3 sequence: CASSLGALYGYTF. DNA for the CDR3: TGTGCCAGCAGTTTAGGAGCGCTCTATGGCTACACCTTC.

The chain uses TRBV7-3 and TRBJ2-2; TRBD1 matches 7 bases. V shed 7 bases, J shed 6 bases, and the junction held 5 bases outside the gene matches. CDR1 and CDR2 from the germline V gene are SGHTA and FQGTGA. The CDR3 has 13 amino acids. The CDR3 DNA reads as TGTGCCAGCAATTATCAGGGGGCCGGGGAGCTGTTTTTT. Amino acid sequence: CASNYQGAGELFF.

This clone has just a few counts. The rearrangement uses TRBV2 and TRBJ2-3; the match to TRBD2 covers 7 bases. Germline V CDR1 and CDR2: SNHLY, FYNNEI. V dropped 4 bases and J dropped 0; count of bases not matched to a gene: 10. The CDR3 length is 17 residues. CDR3 bases: TGTGCCAGCAGTGGGCGGACTAGTGTAACTAGCACAGATACGCAGTATTTT. Its translation is CASSGRTSVTSTDTQYF. Full variable domain (remainder filled in from reference TRBV2 and TRBJ2-3): EPEVTQTPSHQVTQMGQEVILRCVPISNHLYFYWYRQILGQKVEFLVSFYNNEISEKSEIFDDQFSVERPDGSNFTLKIRSTKLEDSAMYFCASSGRTSVTSTDTQYFGPGTRLTVL.

The chain uses TRBV15 and TRBJ2-7, with 9 bases lining up with TRBD2. The CDR3 spans 16 residues. V gave up 5 bases and J gave up 0 bases; unmatched junction bases: 8. Germline V gives CDR1 LNHNV, CDR2 YYDKDF (reference sequence). CDR3 sequence (DNA): TGTGCCACCAGCCGGCGGGGGGGCGGGAGCTCCTACGAGCAGTACTTC. Its translation: CATSRRGGGSSYEQYF.

In its sample, this clone was seen a few times. The chain combines TRBV6-1 with TRBJ2-1, with D unresolved. This CDR3 is built from 15 residues. Germline V gives CDR1 MNHNS, CDR2 SASEGT. Trimming cost V 1 base and J 4 bases, with 11 bases left between them. CDR3 coding DNA: TGTGCCAGCAGTGAAGGCCCTTCCAAGTACAATGAGCAGTTCTTC. Amino acid sequence: CASSEGPSKYNEQFF.

The chain couples TRBV18 to TRBJ2-3; 12 positions agree with TRBD1. The CDR3 loop spans 18 amino acids. Germline V gene lookup returns CDR1 KGHSH and CDR2 LQKENI. After removal of 3 bases from V and 0 bases from J, the junction contained 7 bases not matched to a gene. CDR3 amino acids: CASSPMGQGARSTDTQYF. The CDR3 DNA follows: TGTGCCAGCTCACCCATGGGACAGGGGGCGCGAAGCACAGATACGCAGTATTTT.

CDR3 in amino acids: CASRKQSSYEQYF. CDR3 DNA sequence: TGTGCCAGCAGGAAACAAAGCTCCTACGAGCAGTACTTC. The chain couples TRBV27 to TRBJ2-7, with D hard to call. Germline loops: CDR1 MNHEY, CDR2 SMNVEV (reference sequence). The CDR3 totals 13 residues. V dropped 6 bases and J dropped 0 bases, with 9 bases sitting between them.

This chain joins TRBV4-2 and TRBJ2-3; the D gene is possibly TRBD2 (5 bases). Germline-derived CDR1 and CDR2 are LGHNA and YNFKEQ. The CDR3 covers 17 residues. V was clipped by 0 bases and J by 2 bases, with 15 bases between them. CDR3 sequence reads: CASSQEGAHLPTDTQYF. DNA of the CDR3: TGTGCCAGCAGCCAAGAGGGAGCACATCTCCCCACAGATACGCAGTATTTT.

The V and J genes are TRBV7-9 and TRBJ2-5; the D is unclear. Trimming stripped 8 bases from V and 5 bases from J, with 9 bases between. Germline loops: CDR1 SEHNR, CDR2 FQNEAQ (reference sequence). This CDR3 spans 11 amino acids. The CDR3 DNA sequence: TGTGCCAGCGTCGTTTCGGAGACCCAGTACTTC. Its protein product is CASVVSETQYF.

This rearrangement joins TRBV21-1 to TRBJ2-2. TRBV21-1 is marked as a pseudogene. CDR3 length: 13 amino acids. The CDR3 nucleotides read TGTGCCAGCAGCAAGAGGGGACCCGGGGAGCTGTTTTTT. It codes for CASSKRGPGELFF.

This clone was picked up one time. V and J are TRBV7-8 and TRBJ1-4; D ambiguous. CDR1 and CDR2 from the germline V gene are SGHVS and FQNEAQ. The CDR3 runs to 16 residues. Trimming removed 7 bases at V and 3 bases at J, with 18 bases between. CDR3 sequence: CASNPLFKGSNEKLFF. The DNA of the CDR3 is TGTGCCAGCAACCCCCTTTTTAAGGGATCTAATGAAAAACTGTTTTTT.

This chain connects TRBV3-1 (or the pseudogene TRBV3-2) to TRBJ2-2, with 11 bases lining up with TRBD2. The CDR3 consists of 18 residues. The germline CDR1 and CDR2 sequences are LGHDT and YNNKEL (reference sequence). V gave up 1 base and J gave up 1 base; unmatched junction bases: 5. CDR3: CASSQAVLAGGNTGELFF. CDR3 DNA sequence: TGTGCCAGCAGCCAAGCGGTGCTAGCGGGAGGGAACACCGGGGAGCTGTTTTTT.

The V call is TRBV23-1, the J call TRBJ2-7; D is possibly TRBD1 (6 bases). TRBV23-1 is identified as an open reading frame with a role that is uncertain. This CDR3 contains 14 residues. Trimming cost V 7 bases and J 4 bases, with 17 bases left between them. In nucleotides, the CDR3 is TGCGCCAGCACCAACCACCAGGGGAAGTACGAGCAGTACTTC. Protein: CASTNHQGKYEQYF.

The J gene is TRBJ1-2, the V gene TRBV19; D not resolved. Trimming removed 6 bases at V and 1 base at J, with 15 bases between. The germline V gene has CDR1 LNHDA and CDR2 SQIVND (reference sequence). This CDR3 comprises 15 residues. The CDR3 bases are TGTGCCAGTAGCCTCGGTCCGGTAATTAACTATGGCTACACCTTC. This translates into CASSLGPVINYGYTF.

This clone was observed once. This chain connects TRBV7-2 to TRBJ2-2; 7 bases fit TRBD1. From germline, CDR1 is SGHTA and CDR2 FQGNSA. The CDR3 runs 15 residues. V shed 4 bases and J 7 bases; nucleotides not matched to a gene: 9. CDR3 loop: CASSSTGDTGGELFF. CDR3 in DNA: TGTGCCAGCAGCTCCACAGGGGATACTGGCGGGGAGCTGTTTTTT.

With respect to this clone: The germline gene is not matched at one end of the junction; a read error may be the cause. The V and J genes are TRBV3-1 (or the pseudogene TRBV3-2) and TRBJ2-1; possibly TRBD1 for D (5 bases). CDR1 is LGHDT, CDR2 YNNKEL, per germline (reference sequence). CDR3 length equals 14 residues. The CDR3 region is CASSQQGLADEEFF. CDR3 in DNA: TGTGCCAGCAGCCAACAGGGTCTGGCCGATGAGGAGTTCTTC.

This clone turned up a few times. The same CDR3 can be traced to other DNA sequences in this sample. This chain uses TRBV5-1 with TRBJ2-7, with TRBD1 as a possible D gene (6 bases). V shed 0 bases and J shed 4 bases, with 8 bases lying between them. Per the germline V gene, CDR1 is SGHRS and CDR2 is YFSETQ. This CDR3 region has 13 residues. The DNA for the CDR3 is TGCGCCAGCAGCTTGGACAGGGCTTACGAGCAGTACTTC. As protein: CASSLDRAYEQYF. Complete variable domain (other parts from reference TRBV5-1 and TRBJ2-7): KAGVTQTPRYLIKTRGQQVTLSCSPISGHRSVSWYQQTPGQGLQFLFEYFSETQRNKGNFPGRFSGRQFSNSRSEMNVSTLELGDSALYLCASSLDRAYEQYFGPGTRLTVT.

The chain recombines TRBV2 with TRBJ1-6; D call uncertain. This CDR3 contains 14 residues. V gave up 4 bases and J gave up 6 bases, with 10 bases separating them. The germline V gene has CDR1 SNHLY and CDR2 FYNNEI. This CDR3 reads CASSGQELNSPLHF. CDR3 nucleotide sequence: TGTGCCAGCAGTGGTCAGGAACTTAATTCACCCCTCCACTTT.

The V call is TRBV7-2, the J call TRBJ2-5; TRBD2 might be the D (6 bases). This CDR3 region has 14 residues. The V gene's germline CDR1 is SGHTA and CDR2 FQGNSA. Trimming shortened V by 3 bases and J by 1 base, and 9 bases separated the two germline ends. The CDR3 coding sequence is TGTGCCAGCAGCTTCCCGGGACTCCAAGAGACCCAGTACTTC. This gives the protein CASSFPGLQETQYF.

The genes are TRBV12-3 or TRBV12-4 and TRBJ2-5; 7 nucleotides line up with TRBD1. Trimming at V came to 6 bases and at J to 3 bases, leaving 4 bases not matched to a gene. The CDR3 is made up of 13 amino acids. The CDR3: CASSSGQEETQYF. In nucleotides, the CDR3 is TGTGCCAGCAGCTCCGGACAGGAAGAGACCCAGTACTTC.